What follows are 20 T cell receptor beta chains derived from one specimen sequenced in a study of CD8+CD57+ T cells in acquired aplastic anemia. Template material for TCR beta VDJ and CDR3 profiling consisted of genomic DNA. TCRdb called the reads again in MiXCR, with one record for every CDR3 protein. The table lists 40,000 to 50,000 distinct CDR3 sequences, around 72% of them singletons, with around 36% in the top ten. The specimen sequenced was sorted CD4+, CD8+, or CD8+CD57+ T cells (not recorded which) from PBMCs. The origin of the receptors is a human donor in good health, serving as a control.

This chain connects TRBV2 to TRBJ2-7, with TRBD1 identical over 7 bases. CDR3 size: 12 residues. Unmatched junction bases numbered 1, after V lost 7 bases and J lost 1 base. CDR1 SNHLY and CDR2 FYNNEI come from the germline V gene. The CDR3 DNA reads as TGTGCCAGCAAGGGACAGTCCTACGAGCAGTACTTC. As protein: CASKGQSYEQYF.

This clonotype came up once. V and J are TRBV29-1 and TRBJ1-1; D may be TRBD1 (5 bases). Trimming shortened V by 5 bases and J by 8 bases, and 9 bases separated the two germline ends. The CDR3 consists of 10 residues. Germline V CDR1 and CDR2: SQVTM, ANQGSEA. CDR3 sequence reads: CSVTGTEAFF. CDR3 in DNA: TGCAGCGTTACCGGGACGGAAGCTTTCTTT.

The rearrangement joins TRBV15 to TRBJ2-1, with 8 bases that match TRBD1. Germline V gives CDR1 LNHNV, CDR2 YYDKDF (reference sequence). V was clipped by 2 bases and J by 9 bases; unmatched bases: 6. The CDR3 consists of 14 residues. In DNA form, the CDR3 reads TGTGCCACCAGCAGATACCGGGACAGGTTTGAGCAGTTCTTC. It is translated as CATSRYRDRFEQFF.

This clonotype was seen at least ten times. The CDR3 protein is CATSRDRELETQYF. CDR3 sequence (DNA): TGTGCCACCAGCAGAGATAGAGAGCTAGAGACCCAGTACTTC. The rearrangement links TRBV15 to TRBJ2-5; D uncertain. This CDR3 is 14 amino acids long. Per germline, CDR1 LNHNV and CDR2 YYDKDF (reference sequence). Trimming removed 0 bases at V and 4 bases at J, with 9 bases between.

The CDR3 region is CASGSSGRTDTQYF. The CDR3 DNA follows: TGTGCTAGTGGGTCTAGCGGGAGGACAGATACGCAGTATTTT. The chain carries TRBV12-5 and TRBJ2-3, with 11 positions matching TRBD2. The CDR3 is 14 amino acids. Germline CDR1 reads LGHNT; CDR2 reads FRNRAP. V shed 6 bases and J 3 bases; nucleotides not matched to a gene: 2.

The rearrangement uses TRBV15 and TRBJ2-5; perhaps TRBD1 as D (5 bases). V was shortened by 6 bases and J by 3 bases, with 5 bases between the two germline ends. The CDR3 spans 11 residues. Germline V lookup: CDR1 LNHNV, CDR2 YYDKDF (reference sequence). The CDR3 sequence is CATRQEETQYF. CDR3 nucleotides: TGTGCCACCAGACAGGAAGAGACCCAGTACTTC.

This clonotype was detected a few times. The V and J genes are TRBV7-8 and TRBJ1-2; no firm D call. V lost 1 base and J 3 bases, leaving 6 bases between the germline ends. The CDR3 is made up of 13 amino acids. Germline CDR1 SGHVS, CDR2 FQNEAQ. DNA for the CDR3: TGTGCCAGCAGCTTAGAGTCTTACTATGGCTACACCTTC. Amino acids: CASSLESYYGYTF.

The rearrangement uses TRBV29-1 and TRBJ1-2, with D maybe TRBD1 (5 bases). Germline values: CDR1 SQVTM, CDR2 ANQGSEA. The CDR3 is made up of 15 amino acids. Deletions cut 0 bases from V and 4 bases from J, with 15 bases between. DNA for the CDR3: TGCAGCGTTGAAGATCCTGACAGCTTCGGCTATGGCTACACCTTC. Amino acid sequence: CSVEDPDSFGYGYTF.

A few counts support this clonotype. V is TRBV7-9 and J is TRBJ2-7; D is unresolved. CDR3 length: 11 residues. Between the trimmed V and J ends, which lost 1 base and 7 bases, there was a span of 5 bases. The germline gives CDR1 SEHNR, CDR2 FQNEAQ (reference sequence). The CDR3, as DNA: TGTGCCAGCAGCTTAGTTGGGGAGCAGTACTTC. Its translation is CASSLVGEQYF.

The rearrangement uses TRBV10-3 and TRBJ2-2, with a tentative D call TRBD2 (6 bases). With 5 bases removed from V and 0 bases from J, the gap between germline ends came to 16 bases. This CDR3 has 17 amino acids. Germline V gene lookup returns CDR1 ENHRY and CDR2 SYGVKD. CDR3 sequence: CAISISGDPANTGELFF. The CDR3, as DNA: TGTGCCATCAGTATATCGGGGGACCCGGCGAACACCGGGGAGCTGTTTTTT.

This clonotype turned up a few times. This chain connects TRBV7-2 to TRBJ1-2; 8 bases fit TRBD1. V was pared by 5 bases and J by 7 bases, with 9 bases of the junction left unmatched. The CDR3 extends over 14 amino acids. The germline V gene has CDR1 SGHTA and CDR2 FQGNSA. The CDR3 DNA is TGTGCCAGCAGCCGAGGGCAGGGGGCTTTTGGCTACACCTTC. Protein: CASSRGQGAFGYTF.

This chain links TRBV10-3 with TRBJ2-7; perhaps TRBD1 as D (6 bases). The CDR3 loop spans 14 amino acids. Germline V gene data show CDR1 as ENHRY and CDR2 as SYGVKD. Between the trimmed V and J ends, which lost 0 bases and 3 bases, there was a span of 9 bases. The CDR3: CAISESRDNYEQYV. CDR3 coding DNA: TGTGCCATCAGTGAGTCGAGGGACAACTACGAGCAGTACGTC.

This clonotype was seen ten or more times. Being one base from a much bigger clone, this may be a read error. The chain joins TRBV20-1 to TRBJ2-2, with TRBD2 as a possible D gene (5 bases). CDR3 length: 14 residues. The V end was cut by 0 bases, the J end by 6 bases, with 11 bases between. CDR1 is DFQATT and CDR2 is SNEGSKA in the germline V gene (reference sequence). This CDR3 is CSAREGMEAGELFF. The CDR3 nucleotides read TGCAGTGCTAGAGAAGGCATGGAGGCCGGGGAGCTGTTTTTT.

This clonotype was counted a few times. The chain is built from TRBV7-6 and TRBJ1-6; D gene uncertain. The CDR3 is made up of 16 amino acids. The V and J ends lost 6 bases and 0 bases respectively, with 12 bases between them. CDR1 is SGHVS and CDR2 is FNYEAQ in the germline V gene. The CDR3 DNA sequence: TGTGCCAGCAGTTTGACTTCGGACTCCTATAATTCACCCCTCCACTTT. It specifies CASSLTSDSYNSPLHF. The variable domain in full, with the rest retrieved from reference TRBV7-6 and TRBJ1-6, is GAGVSQSPRYKVTKRGQDVALRCDPISGHVSLYWYRQALGQGPEFLTYFNYEAQQDKSGLPNDRFSAERPEGSISTLTIQRTEQRDSAMYRCASSLTSDSYNSPLHFGNGTRLTVT.

This chain joins TRBV27 and TRBJ1-1; tentatively, D is TRBD1 (6 bases). Germline assignment: CDR1 MNHEY and CDR2 SMNVEV (reference sequence). This CDR3 has 14 amino acids. The V end was cut by 4 bases, the J end by 3 bases, with 12 bases between. CDR3 sequence: CASSWGGVDTEAFF. As DNA, the CDR3 is TGTGCCAGCAGTTGGGGGGGCGTCGACACTGAAGCTTTCTTT.

This clonotype was observed at least ten times. The gene calls are TRBV3-1 and TRBJ2-2; D not resolved. The germline CDR1 and CDR2 sequences are LGHDT and YNNKEL (reference sequence). The CDR3 has 16 amino acids. With 4 bases removed from V and 1 base from J, the gap between germline ends came to 13 bases. Here the CDR3 reads CASSPLQVMNTGELFF. CDR3 DNA sequence: TGTGCCAGCAGCCCCCTCCAGGTAATGAACACCGGGGAGCTGTTTTTT.

V usage is TRBV2 and J usage is TRBJ2-2; maybe TRBD1 (6 bases). Germline values: CDR1 SNHLY, CDR2 FYNNEI. V was trimmed by 5 bases and J by 5 bases, leaving 15 bases between them. The CDR3 spans 15 residues. Here the CDR3 reads CASSSRGIGTGELFF. The CDR3 DNA reads TGTGCCAGCAGTAGCAGGGGCATAGGTACCGGGGAGCTGTTTTTT.

The CDR3 region is CASSGDRGEDEQFF. The CDR3 region has the DNA TGTGCCAGCAGTGGGGACAGGGGGGAGGATGAGCAGTTCTTC. The V gene is TRBV2, the J gene TRBJ2-1, with 11 bases aligning to TRBD1. CDR1 SNHLY and CDR2 FYNNEI come from the germline V gene. V trimming: 4 bases; J trimming: 8 bases; junction bases outside the gene matches: 4. CDR3 size: 14 residues. The full variable domain, rest sourced from reference TRBV2 and TRBJ2-1, is EPEVTQTPSHQVTQMGQEVILRCVPISNHLYFYWYRQILGQKVEFLVSFYNNEISEKSEIFDDQFSVERPDGSNFTLKIRSTKLEDSAMYFCASSGDRGEDEQFFGPGTRLTVL.

The CDR3 spells CASSHDRSTQYF. CDR3 DNA: TGTGCCAGCAGCCACGACAGGTCGACCCAGTACTTC. V and J are TRBV7-9 and TRBJ2-5; possible D gene TRBD1, 6 bases. The CDR3 spans 12 residues. The germline V gene encodes CDR1 SEHNR and CDR2 FQNEAQ (reference sequence). V lost 5 bases and J lost 7, with 11 bases in between.

This clonotype was detected only once. Here the CDR3 reads CASSHRGGVNEQYF. The CDR3 coding sequence is TGTGCCAGCAGCCACCGAGGCGGGGTTAACGAGCAGTACTTC. V gene TRBV11-3 combines with J gene TRBJ2-7, with a tentative D call TRBD2 (6 bases). CDR3 length equals 14 residues. CDR1 and CDR2 (germline): SGHNT, YENEEA. V dropped 5 bases and J dropped 5 bases, with 16 bases sitting between them.